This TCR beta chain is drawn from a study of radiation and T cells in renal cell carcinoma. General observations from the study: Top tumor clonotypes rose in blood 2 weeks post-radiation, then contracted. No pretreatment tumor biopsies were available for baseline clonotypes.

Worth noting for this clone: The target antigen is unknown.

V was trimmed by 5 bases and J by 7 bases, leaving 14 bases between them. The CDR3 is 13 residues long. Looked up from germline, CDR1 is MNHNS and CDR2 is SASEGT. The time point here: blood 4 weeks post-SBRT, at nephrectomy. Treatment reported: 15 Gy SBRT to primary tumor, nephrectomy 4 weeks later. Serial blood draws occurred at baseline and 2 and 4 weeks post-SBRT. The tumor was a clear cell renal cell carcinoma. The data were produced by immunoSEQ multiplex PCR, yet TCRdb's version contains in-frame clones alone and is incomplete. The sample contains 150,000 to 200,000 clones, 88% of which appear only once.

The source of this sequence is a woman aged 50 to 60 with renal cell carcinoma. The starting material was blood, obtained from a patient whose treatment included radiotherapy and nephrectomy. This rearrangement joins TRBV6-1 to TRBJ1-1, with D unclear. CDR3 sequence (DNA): TGTGCCAGCAGTCGGGAGCGCTCCGTTGAAGCTTTCTTT. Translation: CASSRERSVEAFF.